Listed here is a single T cell receptor beta chain. Its target is not known. The data were taken from a study of cytomegalovirus exposure and HLA in healthy donors. General observations from the study: Productive status was seen about 90% or about 30% of the time for most TCR beta V segments in an earlier analysis.

A multiplex PCR was run with 60 Vbeta primers and 13 Jbeta primers. Method: immunoSEQ multiplex PCR; TCRdb's copy keeps in-frame clones and lacks some. This repertoire shows about 95,000 clones, 76% found once; its top ten account for 5.3%. The CDR3 is made up of 14 amino acids. Germline V gene sequence: CDR1 SGHVS, CDR2 FNYEAQ. Deletions cut 3 bases from V and 4 bases from J, with 12 bases between. The specimen was PBMCs. The chain carries TRBV7-6 and TRBJ1-1, with unresolved D. This clonotype originated in a young man in good health and CMV-seropositive. The CDR3 loop reads CASSLSEVVTEAFF. CDR3 sequence (DNA): TGTGCCAGCAGCTTGAGTGAGGTGGTCACTGAAGCTTTCTTT.